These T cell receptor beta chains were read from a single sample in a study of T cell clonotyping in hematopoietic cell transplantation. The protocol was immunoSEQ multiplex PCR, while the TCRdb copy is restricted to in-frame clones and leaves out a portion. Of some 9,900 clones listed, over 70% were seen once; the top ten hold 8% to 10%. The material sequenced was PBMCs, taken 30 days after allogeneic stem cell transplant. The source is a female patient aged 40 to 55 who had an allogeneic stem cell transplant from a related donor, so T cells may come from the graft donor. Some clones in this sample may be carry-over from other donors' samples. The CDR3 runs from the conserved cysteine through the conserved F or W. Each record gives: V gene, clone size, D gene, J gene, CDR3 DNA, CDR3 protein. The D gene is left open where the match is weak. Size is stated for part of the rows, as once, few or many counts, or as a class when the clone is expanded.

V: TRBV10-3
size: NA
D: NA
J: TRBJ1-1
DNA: TGTGCCATCAGTGTTCGCACGGACACTGAAGCTTTCTTT
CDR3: CAISVRTDTEAFF

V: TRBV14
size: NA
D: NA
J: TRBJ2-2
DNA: TGTGCCAGCAGCCTCCGGGGGGCCTCCGGGGAGCTGTTTTTT
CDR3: CASSLRGASGELFF

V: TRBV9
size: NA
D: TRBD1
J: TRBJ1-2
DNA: TGTGCCAGCAGCGTAGGGACAGGATTTAACTATGGCTACACCTTC
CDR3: CASSVGTGFNYGYTF

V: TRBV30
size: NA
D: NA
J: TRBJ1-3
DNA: TGTGCCTGGAGTGTAACAGCGTCGAGTAACACCATATATTTT
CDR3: CAWSVTASSNTIYF

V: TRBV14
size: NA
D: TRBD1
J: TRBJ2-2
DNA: TGTGCCAGCAGTCCAGGACAGGCTTACACCGGGGAGCTGTTTTTT
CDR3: CASSPGQAYTGELFF

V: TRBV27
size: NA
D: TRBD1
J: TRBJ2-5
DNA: TGTGCCAGCAGCCTCAGGGACAGGGCACAAGAGACCCAGTACTTC
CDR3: CASSLRDRAQETQYF

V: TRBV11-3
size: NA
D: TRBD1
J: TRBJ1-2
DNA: TGTGCCAGCAGCTTGGGTGAAGGACAGGGGAAGAACTTCTATGGCTACACCTTC
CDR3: CASSLGEGQGKNFYGYTF

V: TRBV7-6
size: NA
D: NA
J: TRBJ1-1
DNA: TGTGCCAGCAGCCTCAGGGGTACGGACACTGAAGCTTTCTTT
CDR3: CASSLRGTDTEAFF

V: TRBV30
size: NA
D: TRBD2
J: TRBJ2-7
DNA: TGTGCCGGTCAATATAGCGGGAGTCTGTACGAGCAGTACTTC
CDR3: CAGQYSGSLYEQYF

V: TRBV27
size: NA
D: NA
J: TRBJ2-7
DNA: TGTGCCAGCAGTCGTATGGGACGGCAGTACTTC
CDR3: CASSRMGRQYF

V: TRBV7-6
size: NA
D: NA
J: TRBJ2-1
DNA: TGTGCCAGCAGCTCTGACTTGGGACATGAGCAGTTCTTC
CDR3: CASSSDLGHEQFF

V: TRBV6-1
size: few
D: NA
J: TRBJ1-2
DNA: TGTGCCAGCAGTGAACTGGGGGGGTCCGGCTACACCTTC
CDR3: CASSELGGSGYTF

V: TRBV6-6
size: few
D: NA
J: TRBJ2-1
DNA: TGTGCCAGCAGTTACGGGTCGGGTTTGTACAATGAGCAGTTCTTC
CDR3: CASSYGSGLYNEQFF

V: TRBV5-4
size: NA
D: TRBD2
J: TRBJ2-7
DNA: TGTGCCAGCAGCTTTTACGGGGGGGTCGACTACGAGCAGTACTTC
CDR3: CASSFYGGVDYEQYF

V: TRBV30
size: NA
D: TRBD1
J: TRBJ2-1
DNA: TGTGCCTGGAGTCGGGGACAGGGAGGCAATGAGCAGTTCTTC
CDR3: CAWSRGQGGNEQFF

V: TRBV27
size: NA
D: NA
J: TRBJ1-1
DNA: TGTGCCAGCAGACCTGTTGGCTTAAAGAACACTGAAGCTTTCTTT
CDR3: CASRPVGLKNTEAFF

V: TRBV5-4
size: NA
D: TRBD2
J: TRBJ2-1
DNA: TGTGCCAGCAGCGCGGGGGGAGACGAGCAGTTCTTC
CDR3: CASSAGGDEQFF

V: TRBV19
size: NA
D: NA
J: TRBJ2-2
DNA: TGTGCCAGTAGTCGGACAGACACCGACACCGGGGAGCTGTTTTTT
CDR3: CASSRTDTDTGELFF

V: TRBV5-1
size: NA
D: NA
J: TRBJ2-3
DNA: TGCGCCAGCAGCTTGGGCGCGGCAGATACGCAGTATTTT
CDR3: CASSLGAADTQYF

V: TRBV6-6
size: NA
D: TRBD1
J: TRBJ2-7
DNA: TGTGCCAGCAGTTACGTGGGACAGGCCTACGAGCAGTACTTC
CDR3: CASSYVGQAYEQYF

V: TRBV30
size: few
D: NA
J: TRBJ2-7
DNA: TGTGCCTGGAGTTCTCAGTACGAGCAGTACTTC
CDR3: CAWSSQYEQYF

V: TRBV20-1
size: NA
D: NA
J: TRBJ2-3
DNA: TGCAGTGCTAGTATTGGAGATACGCAGTATTTT
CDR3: CSASIGDTQYF

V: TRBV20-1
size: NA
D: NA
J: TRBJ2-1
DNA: TGCAGTGCTTCTAATTACAATGAGCAGTTCTTC
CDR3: CSASNYNEQFF

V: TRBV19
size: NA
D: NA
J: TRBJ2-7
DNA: TGTGCCAGTAGTAAAAATAGGGCACCAACCTACGAGCAGTACTTC
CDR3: CASSKNRAPTYEQYF